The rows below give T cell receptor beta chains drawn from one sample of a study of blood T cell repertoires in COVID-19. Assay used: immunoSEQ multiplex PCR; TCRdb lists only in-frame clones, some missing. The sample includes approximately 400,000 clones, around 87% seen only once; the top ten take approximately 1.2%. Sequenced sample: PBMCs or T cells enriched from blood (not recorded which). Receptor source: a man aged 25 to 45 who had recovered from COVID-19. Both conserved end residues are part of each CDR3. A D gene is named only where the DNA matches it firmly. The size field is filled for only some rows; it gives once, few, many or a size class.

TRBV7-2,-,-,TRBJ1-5,CASSQGTNQPQHF,TGTGCCAGCAGCCAAGGGACAAATCAGCCCCAGCATTTT
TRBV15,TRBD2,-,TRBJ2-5,CATGSSGQETQYF,TGTGCCACCGGATCTAGCGGGCAAGAGACCCAGTACTTC
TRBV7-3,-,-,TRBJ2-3,CASSSSTGPDTQYF,TGTGCCAGCAGCTCCTCGACAGGCCCCGATACGCAGTATTTT
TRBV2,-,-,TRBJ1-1,CASSVTGNTEAFF,TGTGCCAGCAGTGTCACAGGGAACACTGAAGCTTTCTTT
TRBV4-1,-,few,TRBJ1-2,CASSPMGEFYGYTF,TGCGCCAGCAGCCCGATGGGCGAGTTCTATGGCTACACCTTC
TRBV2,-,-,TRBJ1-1,CASSAPQGTMNTEAFF,TGTGCCAGCAGTGCGCCCCAGGGGACCATGAACACTGAAGCTTTCTTT
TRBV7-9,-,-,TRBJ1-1,CASSSRGLQGNFEAFF,TGTGCCAGCAGCTCCCGGGGTTTACAGGGCAATTTTGAAGCTTTCTTT
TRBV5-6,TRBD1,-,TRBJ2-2,CASSLAGQGVLDTGELFF,TGTGCCAGCAGCTTGGCGGGACAGGGCGTCCTGGACACCGGGGAGCTGTTTTTT
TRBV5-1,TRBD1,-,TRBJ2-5,CASSSPTARTGVRETQYF,TGCGCCAGCAGCTCTCCCACGGCGAGGACAGGTGTTCGGGAGACCCAGTACTTC
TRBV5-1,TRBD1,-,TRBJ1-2,CASSLGQGGYGYTF,TGCGCCAGCAGCTTGGGACAGGGAGGCTATGGCTACACCTTC
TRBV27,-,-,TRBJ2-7,CASSLSAGYYEQYF,TGTGCCAGCAGTTTATCGGCGGGGTACTACGAGCAGTACTTC
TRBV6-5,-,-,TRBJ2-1,CASMSFGNNEQFF,TGTGCCAGCATGTCCTTCGGGAACAATGAGCAGTTCTTC
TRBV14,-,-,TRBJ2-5,CASSQVRGVQETQYF,TGTGCCAGCAGCCAAGTCCGCGGGGTTCAAGAGACCCAGTACTTC
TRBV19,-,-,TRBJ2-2,CASMGRSGELFF,TGTGCCAGTATGGGGAGGTCCGGGGAGCTGTTTTTT
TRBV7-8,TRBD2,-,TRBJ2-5,CASSLLAGGETQYF,TGTGCCAGCAGCTTACTAGCGGGGGGAGAGACCCAGTACTTC
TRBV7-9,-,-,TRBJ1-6,CASSLAQGVNSPLHF,TGTGCCAGCAGCTTAGCACAGGGAGTCAATTCACCCCTCCACTTT
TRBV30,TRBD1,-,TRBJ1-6,CASTGGAYNSPLHF,TGTGCCTCGACAGGGGGCGCCTATAATTCACCCCTCCACTTT
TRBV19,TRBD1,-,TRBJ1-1,CATQGATEAFF,TGTGCCACCCAGGGGGCCACTGAAGCTTTCTTT
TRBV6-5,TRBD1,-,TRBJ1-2,CASSNGLRGRYGYTF,TGTGCCAGCAGTAACGGACTCAGGGGGCGATATGGCTACACCTTC
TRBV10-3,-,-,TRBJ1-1,CAISEKSGRHLGAEAFF,TGTGCCATCAGTGAGAAATCAGGGAGGCATTTGGGGGCTGAAGCTTTCTTT
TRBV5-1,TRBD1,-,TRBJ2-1,CASSPDRADEQFF,TGCGCCAGCTCTCCCGACAGGGCCGATGAGCAGTTCTTC
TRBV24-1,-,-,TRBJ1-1,CATSARGSTEAFF,TGTGCCACCAGTGCAAGGGGATCCACTGAAGCTTTCTTT
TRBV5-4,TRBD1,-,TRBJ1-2,CASSLAGRGNYGYTF,TGTGCCAGCAGCTTGGCCGGCAGGGGGAACTATGGCTACACCTTC
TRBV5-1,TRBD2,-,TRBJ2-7,CASSLSGGGRNEQYF,TGCGCCAGCAGCCTTAGCGGGGGGGGTCGGAACGAGCAGTACTTC
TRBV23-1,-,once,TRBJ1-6,CASSQSKVKVGGSPLHF,TGCGCCAGCAGTCAATCGAAAGTCAAGGTCGGGGGATCACCCCTCCACTTT
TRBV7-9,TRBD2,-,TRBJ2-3,CASPGLAGDVGTDTQYF,TGTGCCAGCCCTGGACTAGCGGGGGACGTGGGCACAGATACGCAGTATTTT
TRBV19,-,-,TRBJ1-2,CASSLANSPESGYGYTF,TGTGCCAGTAGTTTGGCTAACTCCCCAGAATCGGGCTATGGCTACACCTTC
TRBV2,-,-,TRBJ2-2,CASSETQGNTGELFF,TGTGCCAGCAGTGAAACCCAGGGGAACACCGGGGAGCTGTTTTTT